The clone carrying this T cell receptor (beta chain) has just a few counts. Its antigen is currently unknown. This entry comes from a study of cytomegalovirus exposure and HLA in healthy donors. Overall study context: Earlier sequencing of some 190 million T cells yielded 100 million to 120 million unique TCR beta sequences. Study-wide results and limits: In a later analysis, at a false discovery rate of 0.05, some 15,000 TCR beta sequences were associated with HLA alleles. The availability of immune exposure information extended only to CMV serostatus. CMV antigen specificity of three CMV-associated chains was confirmed in vitro.

Both 60 Vbeta primers and 13 Jbeta primers went into the PCR. Sequencing was performed with immunoSEQ multiplex PCR; in TCRdb, only in-frame clones are kept and a portion is missing. The sample lists about 63,000 clones, around 87% occurring once. Germline CDR1 is SGDLS and CDR2 is YYNGEE. J lost 0 bases, V lost 4 bases, and 7 bases had no gene match. CDR3 length: 17 amino acids. Sequenced material: PBMCs. The clonotype comes from a woman younger than 45 in good health and CMV-seropositive. The V call is TRBV9, the J call TRBJ2-1; 10 bases fit TRBD1. CDR3 sequence: CASSRDRGSSSYNEQFF. The CDR3, as DNA: TGTGCCAGCAGCCGGGACAGGGGCTCGAGCTCCTACAATGAGCAGTTCTTC.